Listed below are T cell receptor beta chains from one sample, sequenced in a study of blood T cell repertoires in COVID-19. Clones were sequenced by immunoSEQ multiplex PCR, and TCRdb holds only the in-frame ones, with some missing. The repertoire holds about 69,000 clones, roughly 79% seen once, with 16% in the top ten. Source material: peripheral blood. Receptor source: a man aged 60 to 75 with acute or convalescent COVID-19. The CDR3 runs from the conserved cysteine through the conserved F or W. A D gene is named only where the DNA matches it firmly. Where a row states a size, it is once, few, many or the class of an expanded clone; other rows omit it.

>NA|TRBJ2-7|TRBV4-3|NA
TGCGCCAGCAGCCACCAACAGGGCCCGCAGTACTTC
CASSHQQGPQYF
>few|TRBJ2-3|TRBV5-8|NA
TGTGCCAGCAGCTTGGTCCTAGGGGTCGATACGCAGTATTTT
CASSLVLGVDTQYF
>NA|TRBJ2-5|TRBV30|NA
TGTGCCTGGATACGTTGGGGGCATCAAGAGACCCAGTACTTC
CAWIRWGHQETQYF
>few|TRBJ2-7|TRBV5-1|NA
TGCGCCAGCAGCCGACAGGACTACGAGCAGTACTTC
CASSRQDYEQYF
>NA|TRBJ1-6|TRBV7-6|NA
TGTGCCAGCAGCCAGGCAGGGGATAGTCAATCACCCCTCCACTTT
CASSQAGDSQSPLHF
>NA|TRBJ1-6|TRBV27|NA
TGTGCCAGCGACAGTCTTAATTCACCCCTCCACTTT
CASDSLNSPLHF
>NA|TRBJ1-3|TRBV13|NA
TGTGCCAGCAGCTTAGCGAGTCCGGGAGCCTCTGGAAACACCATATATTTT
CASSLASPGASGNTIYF
>NA|TRBJ1-2|TRBV7-6|TRBD1
TGTGCCAGCAGCTTAGTAGACAGGGGATCCGACTACACCTTC
CASSLVDRGSDYTF
>NA|TRBJ1-2|TRBV23-1|TRBD1
TGCGCCAGCAGTCAATCGAACCGACAGGGAGAAGATGGGCGCTATGGCTACACCTTC
CASSQSNRQGEDGRYGYTF
>NA|TRBJ1-2|TRBV6-5|NA
TGTGCCAGCCTGGGGGGTAACTCTAACTATGGCTACACCTTC
CASLGGNSNYGYTF
>NA|TRBJ1-1|TRBV12-5|TRBD1
TGTGCTAGTGGTTGGGACAGTTCTTCTGAAGCTTTCTTT
CASGWDSSSEAFF
>NA|TRBJ2-5|TRBV19|NA
TGTGCCAGTAGTGCAACAGGGAGCCAAGAGACCCAGTACTTC
CASSATGSQETQYF
>once|TRBJ1-2|TRBV5-6|TRBD1
TGTGCCAGCAGCTTGGACAGGGGGCTTGGCTACACCTTC
CASSLDRGLGYTF
>NA|TRBJ1-1|TRBV11-2|NA
TGTGCCAGCAGCCCGCGGGGTACGAACACTGAAGCTTTCTTT
CASSPRGTNTEAFF
>NA|TRBJ2-1|TRBV2|TRBD1
TGTGCCAGCAGTCCCGGACAGGGTCGGGGCAATGAGCAGTTCTTC
CASSPGQGRGNEQFF
>NA|TRBJ1-2|TRBV5-4|NA
TGTGCCAGCAGCTTCCCGGACCGGGGTAACTATGGCTACACCTTC
CASSFPDRGNYGYTF
>NA|TRBJ1-1|TRBV5-4|NA
TGTGCCAGCAGGCTCCACGGACACAACACTGAAGCTTTCTTT
CASRLHGHNTEAFF
>NA|TRBJ1-2|TRBV7-2|NA
TGTGCCAGCAGCTTCAGGGGTCACGGGGGCTACACCTTC
CASSFRGHGGYTF
>NA|TRBJ2-1|TRBV3-1/TRBV3-2|NA
TGTGCCAGCAGCCAAGGGGGGCCTGGGTACAATGAGCAGTTCTTC
CASSQGGPGYNEQFF
>NA|TRBJ1-2|TRBV19|NA
TGTGCCAGTATGGGAGAAGAACTAAACTATGGCTACACCTTC
CASMGEELNYGYTF
>NA|TRBJ1-6|TRBV30|NA
TGTGCCTGGAGGAGCCCCTCCTATAATTCACCCCTCCACTTT
CAWRSPSYNSPLHF
>once|TRBJ2-6|TRBV12-3/TRBV12-4|NA
TGTGCCAGCGTCAGGGCTGGGGCCAACGTCCCGACTTTC
CASVRAGANVPTF
>NA|TRBJ1-2|TRBV14|NA
TGTGCCAGCAGCCAAGACAGGCACGGCTACACCTTC
CASSQDRHGYTF
>NA|TRBJ1-4|TRBV6-6|NA
TGTGCCAGCAGTTACGAAGTGACAGTTAATGAAAAACTGTTTTTT
CASSYEVTVNEKLFF
>NA|TRBJ2-7|TRBV5-6|TRBD1
TGTGCCAGCTTCACCAAGGGACAGTTCGAGCAGTACTTC
CASFTKGQFEQYF
>NA|TRBJ1-5|TRBV20-1|TRBD1
TGCAGTGCTAGTGGGGTAACTGGGGGGACAGGGGGCGCGATAAGTCAGCCCCAGCATTTT
CSASGVTGGTGGAISQPQHF
>NA|TRBJ1-3|TRBV4-3|NA
TGCGCCAGCAGCCAGGCACAGGGACCCGGAAACACCATATATTTT
CASSQAQGPGNTIYF
>few|TRBJ1-2|TRBV12-3/TRBV12-4|NA
TGTGCCAGCTGGGGCTTCGGGGGCTACACCTTC
CASWGFGGYTF
>NA|TRBJ1-3|TRBV2|NA
TGTGCCAGCAGGCCCCAGGGTCCTGGAAACACCATATATTTT
CASRPQGPGNTIYF
>few|TRBJ2-3|TRBV7-8|NA
TGTGCCAGCAGCCCCCTATCTCAGGGTGGGACAGATACGCAGTATTTT
CASSPLSQGGTDTQYF
>NA|TRBJ1-6|TRBV7-2|TRBD1
TGTGCCAGCAGCTTCGGACAGGGGGACCATTCACCCCTCCACTTT
CASSFGQGDHSPLHF
>NA|TRBJ1-3|TRBV6-6|TRBD1
TGTGCCAGCAGTTACGAGACAGGGAGCTCTGGAAACACCATATATTTT
CASSYETGSSGNTIYF
>NA|TRBJ1-6|TRBV27|NA
TGTGCCAGCAGTATCCAGGGTAACTCCTATAATTCACCCCTCCACTTT
CASSIQGNSYNSPLHF
>NA|TRBJ2-5|TRBV4-1|NA
TGCGCCAGCGCTCGGGGGGCTCAAGAGACCCAGTACTTC
CASARGAQETQYF
>NA|TRBJ1-6|TRBV19|TRBD1
TGTGCCAGTAATCGGGACAGGAGCTATTCCCTCCACTTT
CASNRDRSYSLHF
>NA|TRBJ2-7|TRBV7-8|TRBD1
TGTGCCAGCAGCTTGGCGGGGACAGGGAACTACGAGCAGTACTTC
CASSLAGTGNYEQYF
>NA|TRBJ1-2|TRBV6-1|TRBD1
TGTGCCAGCAGTGAAGCCGGGACAGGTGTCTATGGCTACACCTTC
CASSEAGTGVYGYTF
>NA|TRBJ1-6|TRBV14|NA
TGTGCCAGCAGCCAAGAGAGGCGGAATTCACCCCTCCACTTT
CASSQERRNSPLHF
>few|TRBJ1-2|TRBV6-5|NA
TGTGCCATGAGTCCCTATGGCTACACCTTC
CAMSPYGYTF
>NA|TRBJ2-6|TRBV10-2|NA
TGCGCCAGCAGTGACCCCGGGTCTGGGGCCAACGTCCTGACTTTC
CASSDPGSGANVLTF
>NA|TRBJ1-2|TRBV6-6|TRBD1
TGTGCCAGCAGCCCGGGACAGGACTTTGGCTACACCTTC
CASSPGQDFGYTF
>NA|TRBJ1-1|TRBV6-2/TRBV6-3|NA
TGTGCCAGCAGTTACCCAACAGGGCACTCTCCGAACACTGAAGCTTTCTTT
CASSYPTGHSPNTEAFF
>NA|TRBJ1-2|TRBV14|NA
TGTGCCAGCAGCCCAGGGCGCGGCTATGGCTACACCTTC
CASSPGRGYGYTF
>NA|TRBJ2-1|TRBV19|NA
TGTGCCAGTAGTATAAAATCTTCTCACAGGGAGCAGTTCTTC
CASSIKSSHREQFF
>NA|TRBJ1-5|TRBV20-1|NA
TGCAGTGCTGGGCAAGATCAGCCCCAGCATTTT
CSAGQDQPQHF
>few|TRBJ2-7|TRBV5-4|NA
TGTGCCAGCAGCTTGGGGCAGGGGGGAGAGCAGTACTTC
CASSLGQGGEQYF
>NA|TRBJ2-5|TRBV18|NA
TGTGCCAGCTCACAAGGAGCTGGACAAGAGACCCAGTACTTC
CASSQGAGQETQYF
>NA|TRBJ1-1|TRBV18|NA
TGTGCCAGCTCACCACCGGTTCGGGCTGAAGCTTTCTTT
CASSPPVRAEAFF